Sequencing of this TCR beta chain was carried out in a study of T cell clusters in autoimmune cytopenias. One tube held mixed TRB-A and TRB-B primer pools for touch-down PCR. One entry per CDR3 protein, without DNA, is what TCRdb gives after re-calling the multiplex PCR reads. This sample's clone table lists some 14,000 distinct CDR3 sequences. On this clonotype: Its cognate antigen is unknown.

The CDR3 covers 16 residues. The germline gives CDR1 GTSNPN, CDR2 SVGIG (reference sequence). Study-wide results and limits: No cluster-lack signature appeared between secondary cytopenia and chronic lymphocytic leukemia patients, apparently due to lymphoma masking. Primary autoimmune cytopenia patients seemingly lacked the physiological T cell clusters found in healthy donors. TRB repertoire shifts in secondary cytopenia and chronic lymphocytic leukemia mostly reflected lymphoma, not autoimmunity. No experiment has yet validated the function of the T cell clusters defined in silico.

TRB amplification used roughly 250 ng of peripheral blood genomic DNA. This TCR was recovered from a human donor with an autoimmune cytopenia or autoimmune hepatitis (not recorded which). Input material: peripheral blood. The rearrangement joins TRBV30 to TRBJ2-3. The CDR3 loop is CAWSVFVIGKPDTQYF.